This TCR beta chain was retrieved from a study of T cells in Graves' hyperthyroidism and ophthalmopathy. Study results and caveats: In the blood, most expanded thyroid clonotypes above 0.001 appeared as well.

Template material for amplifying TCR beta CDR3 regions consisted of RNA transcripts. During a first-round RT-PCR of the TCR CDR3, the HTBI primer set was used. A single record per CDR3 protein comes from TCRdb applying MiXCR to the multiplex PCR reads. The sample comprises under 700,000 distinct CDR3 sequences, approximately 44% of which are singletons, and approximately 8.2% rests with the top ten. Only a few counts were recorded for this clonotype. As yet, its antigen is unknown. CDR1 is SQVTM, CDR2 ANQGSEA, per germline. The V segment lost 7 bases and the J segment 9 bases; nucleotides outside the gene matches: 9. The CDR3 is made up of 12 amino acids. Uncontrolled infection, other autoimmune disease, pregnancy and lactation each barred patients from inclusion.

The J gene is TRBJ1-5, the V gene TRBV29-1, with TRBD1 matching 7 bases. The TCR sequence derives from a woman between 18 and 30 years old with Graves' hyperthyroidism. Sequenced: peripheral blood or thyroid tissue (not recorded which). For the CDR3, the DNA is TGCAGCGCTAGACAGGGAGGTATGCCCCAGCATTTT. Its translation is CSARQGGMPQHF.